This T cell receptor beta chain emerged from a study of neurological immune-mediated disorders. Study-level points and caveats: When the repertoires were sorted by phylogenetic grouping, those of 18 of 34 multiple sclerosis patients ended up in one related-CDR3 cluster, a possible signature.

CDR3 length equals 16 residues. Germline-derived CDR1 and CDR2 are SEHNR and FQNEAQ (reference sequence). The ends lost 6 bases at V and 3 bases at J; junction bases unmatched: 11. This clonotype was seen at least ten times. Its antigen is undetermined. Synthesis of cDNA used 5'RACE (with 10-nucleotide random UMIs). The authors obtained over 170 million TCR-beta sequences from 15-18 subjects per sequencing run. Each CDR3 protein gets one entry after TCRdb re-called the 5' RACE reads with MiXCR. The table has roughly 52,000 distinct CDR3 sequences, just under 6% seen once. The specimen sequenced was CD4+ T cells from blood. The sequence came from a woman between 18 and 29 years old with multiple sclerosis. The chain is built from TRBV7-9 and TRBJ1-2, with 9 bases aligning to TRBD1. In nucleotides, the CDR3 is TGTGCCAGCAGTCCAATGGGGACAGGGATTGACTATGGCTACACCTTC. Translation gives CASSPMGTGIDYGYTF.